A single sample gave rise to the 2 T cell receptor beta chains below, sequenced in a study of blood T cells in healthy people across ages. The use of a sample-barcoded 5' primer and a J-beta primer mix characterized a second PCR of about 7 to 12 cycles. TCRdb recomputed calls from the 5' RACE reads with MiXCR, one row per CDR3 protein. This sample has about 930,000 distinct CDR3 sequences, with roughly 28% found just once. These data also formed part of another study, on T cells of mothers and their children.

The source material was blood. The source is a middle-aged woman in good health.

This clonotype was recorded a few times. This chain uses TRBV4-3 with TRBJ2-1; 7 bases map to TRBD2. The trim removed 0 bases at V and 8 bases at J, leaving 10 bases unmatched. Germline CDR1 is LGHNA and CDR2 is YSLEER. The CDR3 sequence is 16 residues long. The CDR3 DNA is TGCGCCAGCAGCCAAGATCAGCGGGGCGTCTGGGATGAGCAGTTCTTC. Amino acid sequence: CASSQDQRGVWDEQFF.

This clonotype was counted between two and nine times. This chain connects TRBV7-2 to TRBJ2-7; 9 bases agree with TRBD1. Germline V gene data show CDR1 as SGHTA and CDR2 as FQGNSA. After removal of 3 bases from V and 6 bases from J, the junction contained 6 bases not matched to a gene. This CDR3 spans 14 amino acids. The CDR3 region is CASSFGDRASEQYF. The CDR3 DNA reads TGTGCCAGCAGCTTCGGGGACAGGGCTTCCGAGCAGTACTTC.